There are a few counts of the clone carrying this TCR beta chain. Its antigen is currently unknown. Primed by a sample-barcoded 5' primer and a J-beta primer mix, a second PCR proceeded for about 6 to 11 cycles. Every cDNA was tagged by a template-switch adaptor with 12 random nucleotides. There were at least 3 million CDR3-containing paired-end reads obtained from each sample. TCRdb called the 5' RACE reads again in MiXCR, with one record for every CDR3 protein. Here the sample spans 730,000 or so distinct CDR3 sequences, 40% to 45% being singletons. These data are taken from a study of blood T cells in healthy people across ages. General study results and limits: PBMCs went unsorted, and a conclusive naive versus antigen-experienced comparison was therefore prevented. Whereas aged donors had fewer naive CD4+ cells, long-lived donors had more of them and higher diversity.

This CDR3 contains 14 residues. CDR1 is SNHLY, CDR2 FYNNEI, per germline. V lost 8 bases, J lost 0 bases, and 3 bases stayed unmatched. This rearrangement joins TRBV2 to TRBJ2-7; the match to TRBD2 covers 11 bases. The source is a man of 80 years or more in good health. Input material: blood. CDR3 amino acids: CASLGTSGSYEQYF. Written as DNA, the CDR3 is TGTGCCAGCCTCGGGACTAGCGGCTCCTACGAGCAGTACTTC.